Presented here are 29 T cell receptor beta chains from one specimen sequenced in a study of OX40 agonist ivuxolimab in advanced cancers. Sequencing was performed with immunoSEQ multiplex PCR; in TCRdb, only in-frame clones are kept and a portion is missing. The sample lists some 40,000 clones, around 89% occurring once. The source was CD4+ or CD8+ T cells sorted from blood, collected in a trial of the OX40 agonist ivuxolimab. Receptors originate from an adult with an advanced solid tumor such as melanoma, head and neck, liver or kidney cancer.

The chain joins TRBV9 to TRBJ2-1, with 7 bases lining up with TRBD2. The V gene's germline CDR1 is SGDLS and CDR2 YYNGEE. The V and J ends lost 3 bases and 3 bases, in that order; junction bases with no gene match: 6. The CDR3 loop spans 15 amino acids. DNA for the CDR3: TGTGCCAGCAGCGCTAGCGGACCCCTCTACAATGAGCAGTTCTTC. It yields the protein CASSASGPLYNEQFF.

The rearrangement joins TRBV5-6 to TRBJ2-7, with D perhaps matching TRBD2 (6 bases). The CDR3 extends over 15 amino acids. Trimming removed 4 bases at V and 7 bases at J, with 21 bases between. In germline, CDR1 is SGHDT, CDR2 YYEEEE. CDR3 region: CASSRPGELAPEQYF. CDR3 DNA: TGTGCCAGCAGCCGCCCGGGAGAGTTGGCCCCTGAGCAGTACTTC.

The V gene is TRBV4-3, the J gene TRBJ2-7; D unresolved. V was shortened by 3 bases and J by 6 bases, with 12 bases between the two germline ends. The CDR3 length is 13 residues. Germline values: CDR1 LGHNA, CDR2 YSLEER. The CDR3 protein is CASSHNLWAEQYF. The CDR3 DNA is TGCGCCAGCAGCCATAATTTGTGGGCCGAGCAGTACTTC.

This chain uses TRBV5-1 with TRBJ1-3, with D unresolved. V lost 6 bases, J lost 1 base, and 5 bases lay in between. The CDR3 runs to 12 residues. The germline V gene encodes CDR1 SGHRS and CDR2 YFSETQ. CDR3 sequence: CASTESGNTIYF. In DNA form, the CDR3 reads TGCGCCAGCACCGAATCTGGAAACACCATATATTTT.

The genes are TRBV19 and TRBJ1-1; D remains ambiguous. The CDR3 totals 12 residues. CDR1 LNHDA and CDR2 SQIVND come from the germline V gene (reference sequence). V lost 7 bases and J 4 bases, leaving 10 bases between the germline ends. DNA of the CDR3: TGTGCCAGTATACAAGGGAGCACTGAAGCTTTCTTT. Translated: CASIQGSTEAFF.

This chain connects TRBV7-6 to TRBJ1-4; possibly TRBD1 for D (5 bases). This CDR3 contains 17 residues. Germline-derived CDR1 and CDR2 are SGHVS and FNYEAQ. Trimming shortened V by 7 bases and J by 0 bases, and 18 bases separated the two germline ends. CDR3 sequence reads: CASKSLGGDATNEKLFF. The CDR3, as DNA: TGTGCCAGCAAGTCTCTGGGGGGAGACGCAACTAATGAAAAACTGTTTTTT.

This clone was observed a handful of times. This sequence joins TRBV30 and TRBJ1-1; no reliable D call. Germline-derived CDR1 and CDR2 are GTSNPN and SVGIG (reference sequence). Trimming shortened V by 7 bases and J by 6 bases, and 9 bases separated the two germline ends. There are 10 residues in the CDR3. The CDR3 DNA reads as TGTGCCTCCCGAGTCGCTGAAGCTTTCTTT. Its protein is CASRVAEAFF. The full variable domain, its missing parts supplied by reference TRBV30 and TRBJ1-1, is SQTIHQWPATLVQPVGSPLSLECTVEGTSNPNLYWYRQAAGRGLQLLFYSVGIGQISSEVPQNLSASRPQDRQFILSSKKLLLSDSGFYLCASRVAEAFFGQGTRLTVV.

This chain joins TRBV4-1 and TRBJ2-1, with TRBD2 matching over 8 bases. Looked up from germline, CDR1 is MGHRA and CDR2 is YSYEKL. The CDR3 covers 16 residues. Trimming at V came to 0 bases and at J to 8 bases, leaving 9 bases not matched to a gene. CDR3 sequence (DNA): TGCGCCAGCAGCCAAGAACGGGGGGGCCCAATTTATGAGCAGTTCTTC. It specifies CASSQERGGPIYEQFF.

The V gene is TRBV5-8, the J gene TRBJ1-2, with a tentative D call TRBD1 (5 bases). In germline, CDR1 is SGHTS, CDR2 YDEGEE. V was clipped by 4 bases and J by 7 bases, with 20 bases between them. This CDR3 is built from 15 residues. The CDR3 here is CASSTKSMGTGGYTF. The CDR3 DNA follows: TGTGCCAGCAGCACCAAATCCATGGGGACTGGTGGCTACACCTTC.

V is TRBV9 and J is TRBJ2-1; 12 nucleotides match TRBD2. This CDR3 is built from 16 residues. CDR1 SGDLS and CDR2 YYNGEE come from the germline V gene. V shed 4 bases and J 9 bases; nucleotides not matched to a gene: 11. The CDR3, as DNA: TGTGCCAGCAGCCCTTCTAGCGGGGGGGCCGTGGGTGAGCAGTTCTTC. Its translation: CASSPSSGGAVGEQFF.

V is TRBV28 and J is TRBJ1-2; D is uncertain. CDR1 MDHEN and CDR2 SYDVKM come from the germline V gene. The CDR3 runs 17 residues. The V gene lost 3 bases and the J gene lost 0 bases, with 17 bases spanning the gap. Here the CDR3 reads CASSLHPHQQSNYGYTF. For the CDR3, the DNA is TGTGCCAGCAGTTTGCACCCGCATCAGCAATCTAACTATGGCTACACCTTC.

This chain joins TRBV7-2 and TRBJ1-5; TRBD1 matches 7 bases. The germline gives CDR1 SGHTA, CDR2 FQGNSA. The trim removed 3 bases at V and 1 base at J, leaving 3 bases unmatched. The CDR3 runs to 15 residues. CDR3 residues: CASSFSGGSNQPQHF. CDR3 sequence (DNA): TGTGCCAGCAGCTTTTCAGGGGGGAGCAATCAGCCCCAGCATTTT.

The rearrangement uses TRBV7-7 and TRBJ1-1; D may be TRBD1 (6 bases). Between the trimmed V and J ends, which lost 4 bases and 3 bases, there was a span of 12 bases. Germline CDR1 and CDR2: SSHAT and FNYEAQ (reference sequence). This CDR3 comprises 14 residues. The CDR3 nucleotides are TGTGCCAGCAGCTCCCTCGGGGGCGACACTGAAGCTTTCTTT. It translates to CASSSLGGDTEAFF.

The chain joins TRBV7-9 to TRBJ1-2, with D perhaps TRBD1 (5 bases). Germline-derived CDR1 and CDR2 are SEHNR and FQNEAQ (reference sequence). Trimming removed 4 bases at V and 5 bases at J, with 17 bases between. The CDR3 consists of 15 residues. The CDR3 here is CASSSLDDSPYGYTF. CDR3 in DNA: TGTGCCAGCAGCTCCCTGGACGACAGCCCGTATGGCTACACCTTC. Together with reference TRBV7-9 and TRBJ1-2, the CDR3 gives the full variable domain: DTGVSQNPRHKITKRGQNVTFRCDPISEHNRLYWYRQTLGQGPEFLTYFQNEAQLEKSRLLSDRFSAERPKGSFSTLEIQRTEQGDSAMYLCASSSLDDSPYGYTFGSGTRLTVV.

V and J are TRBV6-6 and TRBJ2-4, with D unresolved. CDR1 is MNHNY, CDR2 SVGAGI, per germline (reference sequence). The CDR3 sequence is 16 residues long. With 0 bases removed from V and 6 bases from J, the gap between germline ends came to 15 bases. CDR3 nucleotides: TGTGCCAGCAGTTACTCCAACAGTCCTCACTTAAACATTCAGTACTTC. Amino acid sequence: CASSYSNSPHLNIQYF.

In this sample, this clone turned up once. The chain employs TRBV7-2 and TRBJ2-7; the match to TRBD1 covers 9 bases. The germline V gene has CDR1 SGHTA and CDR2 FQGNSA. The CDR3 has 14 amino acids. With 4 bases clipped from V and 5 bases from J, the junction kept 6 bases outside the gene matches. The CDR3: CASSYLQGADEQYF. In DNA form, the CDR3 reads TGTGCCAGCAGCTACTTACAGGGGGCAGACGAGCAGTACTTC.

The DNA of the CDR3 is TGTGCCAGTAGTATATGGGGCAGGTTCATTGAAGATACAACCTACGAGCAGTACTTC. This sequence encodes CASSIWGRFIEDTTYEQYF. The V and J genes are TRBV19 and TRBJ2-7; D is perhaps TRBD1 (5 bases). Trimming cost V 2 bases and J 2 bases, with 25 bases left between them. The V gene's germline CDR1 is LNHDA and CDR2 SQIVND (reference sequence). The CDR3 is 19 amino acids.

This clone was observed once. V and J are TRBV9 and TRBJ2-5, with 9 positions matching TRBD2. The CDR3 totals 16 residues. The V gene's germline CDR1 is SGDLS and CDR2 YYNGEE. The junction had 5 bases not matched to a gene; V was cut back by 2 bases and J by 0 bases. The CDR3 nucleotides are TGTGCCAGCAGCGTTTTTGCGGGGGGGAACCAAGAGACCCAGTACTTC. As protein: CASSVFAGGNQETQYF.

As to this clone: Other DNA sequences from this sample encode an identical CDR3 as well. The chain recombines TRBV11-2 with TRBJ1-5; 8 bases fit TRBD1. The CDR3 is 15 amino acids. Looked up from germline, CDR1 is SGHAT and CDR2 is FQNNGV. V shed 3 bases and J 4 bases; nucleotides not matched to a gene: 5. In nucleotides, the CDR3 is TGTGCCAGCAGCTTCGGGACAGGTGTTAATCAGCCCCAGCATTTT. It yields the protein CASSFGTGVNQPQHF.

This clone was seen repeatedly, ten times or more. The chain has TRBV4-2 and TRBJ2-1, with 9 bases that match TRBD2. Germline values: CDR1 LGHNA, CDR2 YNFKEQ. Trimming took 3 bases from V and 9 from J; bases not matched to a gene: 6. The CDR3 is 14 residues long. The CDR3 loop reads CASSHSGGNGEQFF. The DNA of the CDR3 is TGTGCCAGCAGCCACAGCGGGGGGAACGGTGAGCAGTTCTTC.

The chain uses TRBV9 and TRBJ1-4; D gene unclear. From germline, CDR1 is SGDLS and CDR2 YYNGEE. The CDR3 runs 14 residues. Trimming removed 1 base from V and 4 bases from J, with 8 bases in between. CDR3 nucleotide sequence: TGTGCCAGCAGCGTAAGCAGGAGTAATGAAAAACTGTTTTTT. Protein product: CASSVSRSNEKLFF.

The chain carries TRBV4-1 and TRBJ2-5, with 7 bases identical to TRBD2. In germline, CDR1 is MGHRA, CDR2 YSYEKL. The CDR3 runs to 16 residues. The V and J ends lost 2 bases and 2 bases, in that order; junction bases with no gene match: 8. CDR3: CASSQPRLASQETQYF. CDR3 sequence (DNA): TGCGCCAGCAGCCAACCACGACTAGCTTCTCAAGAGACCCAGTACTTC.

This clone was detected only a few times. This chain uses TRBV7-9 with TRBJ1-1; 8 nucleotides line up with TRBD1. The CDR3 is 15 amino acids. Germline V gene data show CDR1 as SEHNR and CDR2 as FQNEAQ (reference sequence). V was pared by 6 bases and J by 4 bases, with 10 bases of the junction left unmatched. The CDR3, as DNA: TGTGCCAGCAGGCAACCTACAGGGGGTGGCACTGAAGCTTTCTTT. Translated: CASRQPTGGGTEAFF.

The chain links TRBV7-9 to TRBJ2-2; tentatively, D is TRBD2 (5 bases). Germline V gene data show CDR1 as SEHNR and CDR2 as FQNEAQ (reference sequence). Between the trimmed V and J ends, which lost 0 bases and 3 bases, there was a span of 8 bases. CDR3 length: 15 residues. In nucleotides, the CDR3 is TGTGCCAGCAGCTTAGCCAGGAGGTACACCGGGGAGCTGTTTTTT. Its translation: CASSLARRYTGELFF. Combining the CDR3 with reference TRBV7-9 and TRBJ2-2 gives the whole variable domain DTGVSQNPRHKITKRGQNVTFRCDPISEHNRLYWYRQTLGQGPEFLTYFQNEAQLEKSRLLSDRFSAERPKGSFSTLEIQRTEQGDSAMYLCASSLARRYTGELFFGEGSRLTVL.

This chain joins TRBV27 and TRBJ2-5; 7 nucleotides agree with TRBD2. V lost 5 bases to trimming and J lost 5 bases; unmatched junction nucleotides: 8. Germline CDR1 MNHEY, CDR2 SMNVEV (reference sequence). The CDR3 length is 14 residues. The CDR3 sequence is CASSPELARETQYF. In DNA, the CDR3 is TGTGCCAGCAGTCCAGAACTAGCGCGGGAGACCCAGTACTTC.

The CDR3 loop reads CASSGDGPSYEQYF. CDR3 in DNA: TGTGCCAGCTCAGGAGACGGGCCCTCCTACGAGCAGTACTTC. This rearrangement joins TRBV18 to TRBJ2-7; D gene uncertain. The CDR3 consists of 14 residues. Deletions cut 5 bases from V and 0 bases from J, with 11 bases between. Germline-derived CDR1 and CDR2 are KGHSH and LQKENI.

The V gene is TRBV7-2, the J gene TRBJ2-7; the D gene is possibly TRBD1 (5 bases). Trimming pared 1 base from V and 1 base from J, leaving 11 bases between. The length of the CDR3 is 15 residues. Germline-derived CDR1 and CDR2 are SGHTA and FQGNSA. CDR3: CASSLGWAGSYEQYF. In nucleotides, the CDR3 is TGTGCCAGCAGCTTAGGCTGGGCAGGGTCCTACGAGCAGTACTTC.

This chain connects TRBV4-3 to TRBJ2-2; 11 bases align to TRBD2. Germline V gene data show CDR1 as LGHNA and CDR2 as YSLEER. This CDR3 comprises 18 residues. The V segment lost 1 base and the J segment 0 bases; nucleotides outside the gene matches: 4. Written as DNA, the CDR3 is TGCGCCAGCAGCCAAGGACTAGCGGGGCCTGCGAACACCGGGGAGCTGTTTTTT. This translates into CASSQGLAGPANTGELFF.

The chain has TRBV11-2 and TRBJ2-7; 8 nucleotides line up with TRBD2. The CDR3 has 16 residues. Germline V lookup: CDR1 SGHAT, CDR2 FQNNGV. After removal of 1 base from V and 4 bases from J, the junction contained 9 bases not matched to a gene. In nucleotides, the CDR3 is TGTGCCAGCAGCTTAGCCGCCGGGGGGGCCGGGTACGAGCAGTACTTC. This sequence encodes CASSLAAGGAGYEQYF.